This passage covers 20 T cell receptor beta chains from one sample sequenced in a study of T cell responses to AZD1222 COVID-19 vaccine. The assay was immunoSEQ multiplex PCR, and TCRdb's table has in-frame clones only and misses some. Found here are approximately 150,000 clones, around 85% of them singletons; the top ten hold over 1%. The sample consisted of peripheral blood, taken 28 days after the second AZD1222 dose. Source of these receptors: an adult who received the AZD1222 COVID-19 vaccine.

The rearrangement uses TRBV5-6 and TRBJ1-1; a possible D gene is TRBD1 (6 bases). The ends were cut back, 0 bases at V and 10 bases at J, with 16 bases in the middle. CDR3 length: 14 amino acids. Germline V gene sequence: CDR1 SGHDT, CDR2 YYEEEE. CDR3 nucleotide sequence: TGTGCCAGCAGCTTGGTCGACAGGCAGGTGGGAGCTTTCTTT. As protein: CASSLVDRQVGAFF.

The V call is TRBV4-1, the J call TRBJ1-1; the D gene is possibly TRBD1 (6 bases). Between the trimmed V and J ends, which lost 1 base and 1 base, there was a span of 10 bases. The CDR3 is 15 amino acids. Germline values: CDR1 MGHRA, CDR2 YSYEKL. CDR3 nucleotide sequence: TGCGCCAGCAGCCAAGTAGGCAGGGGGAACACTGAAGCTTTCTTT. Protein sequence: CASSQVGRGNTEAFF.

The chain is built from TRBV18 and TRBJ2-3; D is uncertain. Germline assignment: CDR1 KGHSH and CDR2 LQKENI. This CDR3 is built from 15 residues. V was shortened by 3 bases and J by 2 bases, with 12 bases between the two germline ends. The CDR3: CASSPQKYNTDTQYF. CDR3 DNA sequence: TGTGCCAGCTCACCCCAAAAGTACAACACAGATACGCAGTATTTT.

This sequence joins TRBV10-2 and TRBJ1-5; the match to TRBD1 covers 7 bases. Germline V gene lookup returns CDR1 WSHSY and CDR2 SAAADI. The CDR3 loop spans 13 amino acids. The ends lost 5 bases at V and 6 bases at J; junction bases unmatched: 4. CDR3 nucleotides: TGCGCCAGCAGTCAACAGGGGCCTCAGCCCCAGCATTTT. Translating gives CASSQQGPQPQHF.

The chain has TRBV4-1 and TRBJ2-1; TRBD2 matches at 11 bases. This CDR3 is built from 16 residues. Germline loops: CDR1 MGHRA, CDR2 YSYEKL. V gave up 2 bases and J gave up 5 bases; unmatched junction bases: 5. CDR3 region: CASSQLRLAGNNEQFF. The CDR3 nucleotides are TGCGCCAGCAGCCAACTTAGACTAGCGGGGAACAATGAGCAGTTCTTC.

The rearrangement links TRBV12-3 or TRBV12-4 to TRBJ2-2; the D gene is possibly TRBD1 (5 bases). The germline V and J ends were trimmed by 8 bases and 6 bases, with 13 bases remaining between them. CDR3 length equals 13 residues. CDR3 in amino acids: CASASGLAGELFF. The CDR3 DNA sequence: TGTGCCAGCGCCTCAGGGTTGGCCGGGGAGCTGTTTTTT.

The rearrangement joins TRBV4-2 to TRBJ2-2; D not certain. Germline loops: CDR1 LGHNA, CDR2 YNFKEQ. Between the trimmed V and J ends, which lost 1 base and 1 base, there was a span of 7 bases. This CDR3 has 15 amino acids. The CDR3 loop reads CASSQGNVNTGELFF. The CDR3 DNA is TGTGCCAGCAGCCAAGGGAATGTGAACACCGGGGAGCTGTTTTTT.

This chain uses TRBV6-4 with TRBJ1-2; 11 positions match TRBD1. V lost 7 bases, J lost 7 bases, and 8 bases stayed unmatched. CDR1 and CDR2 from the germline V gene are MRHNA and SNTAGT. This CDR3 has 14 amino acids. The CDR3 protein is CASMDRGRWGGYTF. DNA of the CDR3: TGTGCCAGCATGGACAGGGGGCGCTGGGGTGGCTACACCTTC.

The chain combines TRBV5-1 with TRBJ1-3; 8 nucleotides agree with TRBD1. The V gene end was trimmed by 4 bases and the J gene end by 7 bases; junction bases not matched to a gene: 10. The V gene's germline CDR1 is SGHRS and CDR2 YFSETQ. The CDR3 sequence is 15 residues long. In DNA form, the CDR3 reads TGCGCCAGCAGCCCCTGGACAGGGACCGGGAACACCATATATTTT. Translation: CASSPWTGTGNTIYF.

V usage is TRBV27 and J usage is TRBJ1-6, with D possibly matching TRBD1 (5 bases). The CDR3 runs 18 residues. Trimming shortened V by 6 bases and J by 4 bases, and 22 bases separated the two germline ends. The V gene's germline CDR1 is MNHEY and CDR2 SMNVEV (reference sequence). The CDR3 sequence: CASRSLFGVRGYNSPLHF. CDR3 DNA: TGTGCCAGCAGGAGTCTTTTCGGGGTGAGGGGTTATAATTCACCCCTCCACTTT.

This chain joins TRBV5-1 and TRBJ1-5; a possible D gene is TRBD1 (5 bases). This CDR3 is 15 amino acids long. Per germline, CDR1 SGHRS and CDR2 YFSETQ. The germline V and J ends were trimmed by 1 base and 0 bases, with 8 bases remaining between them. The CDR3 region has the DNA TGCGCCAGCAGCTTGTGGGGCGGTAGCAATCAGCCCCAGCATTTT. Protein: CASSLWGGSNQPQHF.

The gene calls are TRBV15 and TRBJ1-4; 8 bases agree with TRBD1. The V and J ends lost 4 bases and 2 bases, in that order; junction bases with no gene match: 15. The CDR3 extends over 19 amino acids. Germline V gene lookup returns CDR1 LNHNV and CDR2 YYDKDF (reference sequence). The DNA of the CDR3 is TGTGCCACCAGCAAGGTCCAGGACAGGGTTAATCGTACTAATGAAAAACTGTTTTTT. Translation: CATSKVQDRVNRTNEKLFF.

The chain has TRBV12-5 and TRBJ1-2, with D uncertain. Germline-derived CDR1 and CDR2 are LGHNT and FRNRAP. The CDR3 loop spans 14 amino acids. The V and J ends lost 5 bases and 1 base respectively, with 11 bases between them. The CDR3 coding sequence is TGTGCTAGTGGTACGTCCGCCGGTAACTATGGCTACACCTTC. Translation: CASGTSAGNYGYTF. The full variable domain, its missing parts supplied by reference TRBV12-5 and TRBJ1-2, is DARVTQTPRHKVTEMGQEVTMRCQPILGHNTVFWYRQTMMQGLELLAYFRNRAPLDDSGMPKDRFSAEMPDATLATLKIQPSEPRDSAVYFCASGTSAGNYGYTFGSGTRLTVV.

V gene TRBV10-2 combines with J gene TRBJ2-3; TRBD1 might be the D (6 bases). V lost 5 bases to trimming and J lost 1 base, with 10 bases between them. Per germline, CDR1 WSHSY and CDR2 SAAADI. The CDR3 consists of 14 residues. The CDR3 nucleotides read TGCGCCAGCAGTCGAGGGGGAGGCACAGATACGCAGTATTTT. It translates to CASSRGGGTDTQYF.

The gene calls are TRBV29-1 and TRBJ2-7; D is perhaps TRBD1 (5 bases). The CDR3 length is 11 residues. The V gene lost 6 bases and the J gene lost 4 bases, with 10 bases spanning the gap. Per the germline V gene, CDR1 is SQVTM and CDR2 is ANQGSEA. The CDR3 protein is CSVDDRYEQYF. CDR3 nucleotides: TGCAGCGTGGATGACAGATACGAGCAGTACTTC.

J is TRBJ1-6 and V is TRBV6-2 or TRBV6-3, with 8 bases lining up with TRBD1. The germline V gene has CDR1 MNHEY and CDR2 SVGEGT. V gave up 5 bases and J gave up 10 bases; unmatched junction bases: 10. There are 15 residues in the CDR3. The CDR3 DNA sequence: TGTGCCAGCAGTGTCGCTGGACAGGGAAGATCACCCCTCCACTTT. Amino acids: CASSVAGQGRSPLHF.

The genes are TRBV11-2 and TRBJ2-1; D is perhaps TRBD2 (5 bases). Germline CDR1 and CDR2: SGHAT and FQNNGV. Between the trimmed V and J ends, which lost 3 bases and 7 bases, there was a span of 16 bases. The CDR3 has 15 amino acids. Here the CDR3 reads CASSFLRESGNEQFF. DNA of the CDR3: TGTGCCAGCAGCTTTCTTAGGGAGTCCGGGAATGAGCAGTTCTTC.

The CDR3 region is CASTDIGYGYTF. In DNA, the CDR3 is TGTGCCAGCACCGACATAGGATATGGCTACACCTTC. The genes are TRBV5-6 and TRBJ1-2; D ambiguous. The CDR3 consists of 12 residues. Germline V lookup: CDR1 SGHDT, CDR2 YYEEEE. The V end lost 6 bases, the J end lost 5 bases, and 11 bases lay between the germline ends.

This chain connects TRBV7-5 to TRBJ1-1. TRBV7-5 is termed a pseudogene. This CDR3 comprises 10 residues. The CDR3 nucleotides read TGTGTCAGAAGAAAAACTGAAGCTTTCTTT. Encoded protein: CVRRKTEAFF.

This sequence joins TRBV5-4 and TRBJ2-1, with D possibly being TRBD1 (5 bases). The V end was cut by 0 bases, the J end by 6 bases, with 10 bases between. This CDR3 has 14 amino acids. CDR1 SGHNT and CDR2 YYREEE come from the germline V gene (reference sequence). CDR3 sequence reads: CASSLVTVSNEQFF. CDR3 bases: TGTGCCAGCAGCTTGGTGACAGTCTCCAATGAGCAGTTCTTC.